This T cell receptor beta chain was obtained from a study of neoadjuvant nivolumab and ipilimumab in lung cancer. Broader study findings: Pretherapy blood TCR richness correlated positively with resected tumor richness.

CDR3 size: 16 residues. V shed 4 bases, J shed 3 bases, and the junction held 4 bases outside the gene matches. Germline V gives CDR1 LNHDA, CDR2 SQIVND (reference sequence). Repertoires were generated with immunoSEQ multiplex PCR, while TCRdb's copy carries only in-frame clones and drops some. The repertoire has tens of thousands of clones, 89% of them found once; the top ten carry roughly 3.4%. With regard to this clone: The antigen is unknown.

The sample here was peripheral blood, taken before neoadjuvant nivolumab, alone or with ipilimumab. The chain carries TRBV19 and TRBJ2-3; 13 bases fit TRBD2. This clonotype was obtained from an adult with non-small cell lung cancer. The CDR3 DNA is TGTGCCAGTAGTAAGCCACTAGCGGGAGGGACAGATACGCAGTATTTT. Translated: CASSKPLAGGTDTQYF.